This entry is about one T cell receptor (beta chain). Germline CDR1 SGHRS, CDR2 YFSETQ. CDR3 size: 16 residues. Trimming took 3 bases from V and 5 from J; bases not matched to a gene: 4. In TCRdb, the RT-PCR reads were re-called with MiXCR into one record per CDR3 protein. The sample lists 650,000 to 800,000 distinct CDR3 sequences; about 14% were seen once. This receptor was obtained from a female donor in good health, serving as a healthy control. The chain uses TRBV5-1 and TRBJ2-3; TRBD2 matches at 15 bases. The sample consisted of memory CD4+ T cells from blood. As DNA, the CDR3 is TGCGCCAGCAGCTCCGGACTAGCGGGGGGGCAAGATACGCAGTATTTT. It is translated as CASSSGLAGGQDTQYF.